The entry that follows covers one TCR beta chain sequence. What it recognizes is unknown. Per the original methods: Filtering differed since immunoSEQ provided only junctions, with no quality scores. Measured with immunoSEQ multiplex PCR; TCRdb has only the in-frame clones, and not every one. V and J calls and clone size come straight from that table; D and trimming were deduced from the DNA. The repertoire holds millions of clones, with 85% to 95% as singletons. The entry originates in a study of shared clonotypes between healthy human individuals. At the level of the study: Contributing individuals were two females and three males aged 18 to 49.

All participating donors were Caucasian adults from Nashville, Tennessee. V lost 1 base to trimming and J lost 1 base; unmatched junction nucleotides: 4. CDR1 and CDR2 (germline): GTSNPN, SVGIG (reference sequence). The CDR3 is made up of 16 amino acids. Broader study findings: Naive CD4 clonotypes overlapped across a few donors at approximately 5.5%.

Sequenced material: naive CD4+ T cells sorted from blood. The subset is: CD45RA+ positively selected. The V call is TRBV30, the J call TRBJ2-5; TRBD2 matches at 12 bases. The source is a man younger than 35 in good health. CDR3 residues: CAWSAGLAGFQETQYF. The CDR3 DNA follows: TGTGCCTGGAGTGCTGGACTAGCGGGATTCCAAGAGACCCAGTACTTC.